This entry features one TCR beta chain sequence. The germline V gene encodes CDR1 SGHTA and CDR2 FQGNSA. The V and J ends lost 1 base and 5 bases respectively, with 7 bases between them. CDR3 length equals 13 residues. The sample is drawn from a study of blood T cell repertoires in COVID-19. Whole-study context: T cells, B-cell-depleted T cells, or PBMCs provided the cDNA or gDNA that served as material.

Sequencing was performed with immunoSEQ multiplex PCR; in TCRdb, only in-frame clones are kept and a portion is missing. Of more than 110,000 clones listed, 85% to 90% were seen once; the top ten hold approximately 9.9%. The receptor was derived from a woman aged 80 or over with acute or convalescent COVID-19. Sequenced sample: peripheral blood. This rearrangement joins TRBV7-2 to TRBJ2-3, with D hard to call. CDR3 sequence reads: CASSLVSLDTQYF. CDR3 in DNA: TGTGCCAGCAGCTTAGTTTCGTTAGATACGCAGTATTTT.